This T cell receptor (beta chain) was sequenced for a study of OX40 agonist ivuxolimab in advanced cancers. Study-level findings and limits: What antigens the expanded peripheral T cells recognized was never established.

This clone showed up just a few times. Its antigen is as yet unknown. CDR1 and CDR2 (germline): MRHNA, SNTAGT. The CDR3 contains 14 residues. V shed 5 bases and J shed 7 bases, with 14 bases lying between them. The repertoire was sequenced with immunoSEQ multiplex PCR; TCRdb's copy has only in-frame clones and lacks some. Seen here are about 46,000 clones, 82% observed once, and the top ten hold around 2%. The sample consisted of CD4+ or CD8+ T cells sorted from blood, taken in a trial of the OX40 agonist ivuxolimab. The source is an adult with an advanced solid tumor such as melanoma, head and neck, liver or kidney cancer. J is TRBJ2-2 and V is TRBV6-4, with D perhaps TRBD2 (5 bases). CDR3 nucleotides: TGTGCCAGCAGTCTCACGGGGAGCGTCGGGGAGCTGTTTTTT. This sequence encodes CASSLTGSVGELFF.